The 8 T cell receptor beta chains below were found in one sample sequenced in a study of blood T cells in healthy people across ages (dated by TCRdb to the mid-2010s). The receptor library was made with 5' RACE. A second PCR of about 6 to 11 cycles was performed with a sample-barcoded 5' primer and a J-beta primer mix. TCRdb's own reprocessing of the public reads used fastp at Q25 and MiXCR and kept productive beta chains. One record per CDR3 amino acid sequence lists the most common genes and DNA. The sample table records 1,800,000 or so distinct CDR3 sequences; about two fifths of these occur just once. The ten largest clones add up to approximately 22% of the sample. Sequencing input: blood. The receptors here all came from a human donor in good health.

This chain uses TRBV18 with TRBJ1-1, with 11 nucleotides matching TRBD1. The CDR3 is 17 residues long. V trimming: 3 bases; J trimming: 3 bases; junction bases outside the gene matches: 9. CDR1 and CDR2 (germline): KGHSH, LQKENI. CDR3: CASSPRRTGGADTEAFF. The DNA of the CDR3 is TGTGCCAGCTCACCGAGGAGGACAGGGGGCGCGGACACTGAAGCTTTCTTT.

This chain connects TRBV5-1 to TRBJ2-5; no clear D gene. V lost 3 bases and J 4 bases, leaving 13 bases between the germline ends. Germline lookup yields CDR1 SGHRS and CDR2 YFSETQ. The CDR3 loop spans 14 amino acids. Written as DNA, the CDR3 is TGCGCCAGCAGCTCCCCAGAATCCGGAGAGACCCAGTACTTC. This translates into CASSSPESGETQYF.

The table lists this clonotype with a few counts. The rearrangement uses TRBV5-1 and TRBJ2-1; 7 bases map to TRBD2. CDR1 is SGHRS and CDR2 is YFSETQ in the germline V gene. The CDR3 sequence is 15 residues long. Germline trimming cut 1 base from V and 7 bases from J; bases unmatched to any gene: 8. CDR3 nucleotides: TGCGCCAGCAGCTTGCCTCCAGCGGGGCTTAATGAGCAGTTCTTC. Residues: CASSLPPAGLNEQFF.

The genes are TRBV5-5 and TRBJ2-7, with 8 positions matching TRBD2. The J call may be incorrect, as the DNA end agrees better with TRBJ2-5. CDR3 length: 15 amino acids. Germline CDR1 and CDR2: SGHKS and YYEKEE (reference sequence). CDR3 DNA sequence: TGTGCCAGCAGCTGTAGCGGGGCCTGGGTAGAGACCCAGTACTTC. Translating gives CASSCSGAWVETQYF.

There are many counts of this clonotype. V is TRBV24-1 and J is TRBJ2-3; no clear D gene. V was clipped by 4 bases and J by 0 bases, with 4 bases between them. The CDR3 spans 13 residues. Germline loops: CDR1 KGHDR, CDR2 SFDVKD. CDR3 amino acids: CATSDDSTDTQYF. DNA for the CDR3: TGTGCCACCAGTGACGACAGCACAGATACGCAGTATTTT.

The chain uses TRBV7-2 and TRBJ2-5; D gene ambiguous. The CDR3 has 14 residues. The ends were cut back, 2 bases at V and 5 bases at J, with 12 bases in the middle. Germline assignment: CDR1 SGHTA and CDR2 FQGNSA. CDR3 region: CASSLMQVGETQYF. For the CDR3, the DNA is TGTGCCAGCAGCTTAATGCAGGTGGGGGAGACCCAGTACTTC.

The rearrangement links TRBV28 to TRBJ1-2; D ambiguous. There are 14 residues in the CDR3. The V and J ends lost 7 bases and 3 bases respectively, with 15 bases between them. The germline V gene has CDR1 MDHEN and CDR2 SYDVKM. This chain's CDR3 is CASTTPAEYYGYTF. The CDR3 DNA follows: TGTGCCAGCACCACCCCGGCGGAGTACTATGGCTACACCTTC.

The rearrangement uses TRBV20-1 and TRBJ2-5, with 8 bases fitting TRBD2. CDR1 and CDR2 (germline): DFQATT, SNEGSKA (reference sequence). V shed 6 bases, J shed 5 bases, and the junction held 11 bases outside the gene matches. The CDR3 totals 14 residues. CDR3 in DNA: TGCAGTGCCGTAGGACGGGGGGGCCCGGAGACCCAGTACTTC. Its translation: CSAVGRGGPETQYF.